Following are 24 T cell receptor beta chains from one sample sequenced in a study of blood T cell repertoires in COVID-19. Data came from immunoSEQ multiplex PCR; TCRdb stores just in-frame clones and leaves some out. The data contain over 250,000 clones, 70% to 90% of them singletons. The sample was peripheral blood. Source of these receptors: a woman in her 30s with acute or convalescent COVID-19.

V gene TRBV29-1 combines with J gene TRBJ2-2; no definite D call. The germline gives CDR1 SQVTM, CDR2 ANQGSEA. There are 12 residues in the CDR3. V gave up 6 bases and J gave up 5 bases, with 10 bases separating them. The CDR3 DNA sequence: TGCAGCGTGTTGTATTCGACCGGGGAGCTGTTTTTT. It codes for CSVLYSTGELFF.

The V call is TRBV6-5, the J call TRBJ2-7; D is possibly TRBD2 (6 bases). Trimming shortened V by 5 bases and J by 1 base, and 9 bases separated the two germline ends. The CDR3 has 13 amino acids. CDR1 is MNHEY and CDR2 is SVGAGI in the germline V gene. The DNA for the CDR3 is TGTGCCAGCAGTCAGGCGGGGTCCTACGAGCAGTACTTC. Translation gives CASSQAGSYEQYF.

This clone is a singleton in its sample. This chain joins TRBV2 and TRBJ1-4, with TRBD1 as a possible D gene (6 bases). This CDR3 contains 14 residues. Trimming shortened V by 2 bases and J by 8 bases, and 12 bases separated the two germline ends. The germline gives CDR1 SNHLY, CDR2 FYNNEI. The CDR3 sequence is CASSEHREWEKLFF. The CDR3 DNA sequence: TGTGCCAGCAGTGAACACAGGGAATGGGAAAAACTGTTTTTT. Using reference TRBV2 and TRBJ1-4 for the parts outside the CDR3, the full variable domain is EPEVTQTPSHQVTQMGQEVILRCVPISNHLYFYWYRQILGQKVEFLVSFYNNEISEKSEIFDDQFSVERPDGSNFTLKIRSTKLEDSAMYFCASSEHREWEKLFFGSGTQLSVL.

This clone has just a few counts. This sequence joins TRBV29-1 and TRBJ1-3, with 7 bases matching TRBD1. Trimming took 0 bases from V and 0 from J; bases not matched to a gene: 5. The CDR3 extends over 16 amino acids. Per the germline V gene, CDR1 is SQVTM and CDR2 is ANQGSEA. The CDR3 DNA follows: TGCAGCGTTGAAGATGGGGGACAGCGCTCTGGAAACACCATATATTTT. Protein: CSVEDGGQRSGNTIYF.

The chain links TRBV14 to TRBJ2-7; 10 nucleotides match TRBD1. There are 15 residues in the CDR3. Germline trimming cut 5 bases from V and 8 bases from J; bases unmatched to any gene: 12. CDR1 is SGHDN and CDR2 is FVKESK in the germline V gene. This CDR3 is CASSTTGTGALQQYF. The DNA for the CDR3 is TGTGCCAGCAGCACAACCGGGACAGGGGCCCTGCAGCAGTACTTC.

V gene TRBV5-8 combines with J gene TRBJ1-4; 11 nucleotides align to TRBD1. This CDR3 has 15 amino acids. The J segment lost 8 bases and the V segment lost 3 bases, leaving 6 bases of the junction unmatched. Germline V gene sequence: CDR1 SGHTS, CDR2 YDEGEE. The DNA for the CDR3 is TGTGCCAGCAGCTACCTCCGGGACAGGGGGGAAAAACTGTTTTTT. It translates to CASSYLRDRGEKLFF.

The chain's CDR3 is CAISESQASGDNNEQFF. In DNA, the CDR3 is TGTGCCATCAGTGAGTCCCAGGCTAGCGGGGATAACAATGAGCAGTTCTTC. This rearrangement joins TRBV10-3 to TRBJ2-1; 9 bases are a match to TRBD2. Germline CDR1 and CDR2: ENHRY and SYGVKD. CDR3 length: 17 amino acids. Trimming at V came to 0 bases and at J to 5 bases, leaving 8 bases not matched to a gene.

This clone was found once. The chain uses TRBV18 and TRBJ1-4; 7 bases agree with TRBD1. CDR1 and CDR2 (germline): KGHSH, LQKENI. The CDR3 is 16 residues long. V dropped 1 base and J dropped 6; count of bases not matched to a gene: 8. In DNA form, the CDR3 reads TGTGCCAGCTCACCACTTAATCGGGACAGTTATGAAAAACTGTTTTTT. Encoded protein: CASSPLNRDSYEKLFF. Filled out from reference TRBV18 and TRBJ1-4, the complete variable domain reads NAGVMQNPRHLVRRRGQEARLRCSPMKGHSHVYWYRQLPEEGLKFMVYLQKENIIDESGMPKERFSAEFPKEGPSILRIQQVVRGDSAAYFCASSPLNRDSYEKLFFGSGTQLSVL.

The J gene is TRBJ2-1, the V gene TRBV5-1; the match to TRBD2 covers 11 bases. The CDR3 has 16 amino acids. Germline trimming cut 0 bases from V and 4 bases from J; bases unmatched to any gene: 3. Looked up from germline, CDR1 is SGHRS and CDR2 is YFSETQ. This CDR3 is CASSLGLAGPYNEQFF. In DNA, the CDR3 is TGCGCCAGCAGCTTGGGACTAGCGGGGCCATACAATGAGCAGTTCTTC.

The chain couples TRBV4-3 to TRBJ1-6; 8 bases map to TRBD1. This CDR3 comprises 15 residues. V shed 2 bases, J shed 8 bases, and the junction held 5 bases outside the gene matches. Germline V lookup: CDR1 LGHNA, CDR2 YSLEER. Written as DNA, the CDR3 is TGCGCCAGCAGCCAATTAACAGGGGGGGATTCACCCCTCCACTTT. This gives the protein CASSQLTGGDSPLHF.

The chain joins TRBV6-2 or TRBV6-3 to TRBJ2-7, with TRBD1 identical over 7 bases. The CDR3 runs to 15 residues. J was trimmed by 5 bases and V by 2 bases; bases with no gene match: 9. The germline V gene encodes CDR1 MNHEY and CDR2 SVGEGT. The CDR3: CASSYLQGFFHEQYF. In DNA, the CDR3 is TGTGCCAGCAGTTACCTACAGGGGTTTTTTCACGAGCAGTACTTC.

J is TRBJ2-7 and V is TRBV27; a weak D match, TRBD2 (6 bases). Between the trimmed V and J ends, which lost 4 bases and 1 base, there was a span of 14 bases. Germline V gene sequence: CDR1 MNHEY, CDR2 SMNVEV (reference sequence). This CDR3 is built from 15 residues. This chain's CDR3 is CASSSRGSPSYEQYF. The CDR3 region has the DNA TGTGCCAGCAGTTCCCGGGGGTCGCCATCCTACGAGCAGTACTTC.

The genes are TRBV5-1 and TRBJ2-1; maybe TRBD2 (6 bases). The ends were cut back, 4 bases at V and 1 base at J, with 15 bases in the middle. CDR3 size: 16 residues. CDR1 and CDR2 (germline): SGHRS, YFSETQ. The CDR3 nucleotides are TGCGCCAGCAGCCGACCGGGACTTAGATCCTACAATGAGCAGTTCTTC. Translating it yields CASSRPGLRSYNEQFF. Supplemented by reference TRBV5-1 and TRBJ2-1, the full variable domain reads KAGVTQTPRYLIKTRGQQVTLSCSPISGHRSVSWYQQTPGQGLQFLFEYFSETQRNKGNFPGRFSGRQFSNSRSEMNVSTLELGDSALYLCASSRPGLRSYNEQFFGPGTRLTVL.

The chain employs TRBV7-6 and TRBJ2-1; 12 bases align to TRBD2. This CDR3 is built from 16 residues. V gave up 5 bases and J gave up 14 bases; unmatched junction bases: 16. From germline, CDR1 is SGHVS and CDR2 FNYEAQ. CDR3 sequence (DNA): TGTGCCAGCAGCACCACGACTAGCGGGAGTGGTAATTTGGAGTTCTTC. Translating gives CASSTTTSGSGNLEFF.

The table lists this clone with a few counts. V gene TRBV3-1 (or the pseudogene TRBV3-2) combines with J gene TRBJ2-6, with no clear D. The germline V gene encodes CDR1 LGHDT and CDR2 YNNKEL (reference sequence). The CDR3 has 16 amino acids. Trimming pared 0 bases from V and 0 bases from J, leaving 6 bases between. In DNA, the CDR3 is TGTGCCAGCAGCCAAGAATTCGGCTCTGGGGCCAACGTCCTGACTTTC. It is translated as CASSQEFGSGANVLTF.

The chain links TRBV7-6 to TRBJ2-1; 8 positions agree with TRBD2. This CDR3 is built from 16 residues. The V gene end was trimmed by 2 bases and the J gene end by 7 bases; junction bases not matched to a gene: 10. CDR1 SGHVS and CDR2 FNYEAQ come from the germline V gene. CDR3 in amino acids: CASSLFFGTSLNEQFF. CDR3 bases: TGTGCCAGCAGCTTATTTTTCGGGACTAGTCTGAATGAGCAGTTCTTC.

The chain uses TRBV18 and TRBJ2-3; D uncertain. The V gene lost 6 bases and the J gene lost 4 bases, with 11 bases spanning the gap. This CDR3 has 13 residues. The germline V gene encodes CDR1 KGHSH and CDR2 LQKENI. The CDR3 protein is CASSQAQADTQYF. CDR3 sequence (DNA): TGTGCCAGCTCCCAAGCCCAAGCAGATACGCAGTATTTT.

This chain connects TRBV2 to TRBJ2-7; 8 positions agree with TRBD2. Losses at the gene ends were 6 bases for V and 2 bases for J; bases not matched to a gene: 9. The CDR3 runs to 15 residues. Germline lookup yields CDR1 SNHLY and CDR2 FYNNEI. The CDR3 here is CASRFGTSITYEQYF. Written as DNA, the CDR3 is TGTGCCAGCAGATTCGGGACTAGTATTACCTACGAGCAGTACTTC.

This rearrangement joins TRBV30 to TRBJ2-5; 10 nucleotides line up with TRBD2. The germline gives CDR1 GTSNPN, CDR2 SVGIG (reference sequence). The CDR3 extends over 15 amino acids. The V gene end was trimmed by 2 bases and the J gene end by 4 bases; junction bases not matched to a gene: 7. As DNA, the CDR3 is TGTGCCTGGAGTATACTAGCGGGATCGGGAGAGACCCAGTACTTC. Amino acids: CAWSILAGSGETQYF.

The chain joins TRBV15 to TRBJ1-5; 8 bases line up with TRBD1. Germline V gene sequence: CDR1 LNHNV, CDR2 YYDKDF (reference sequence). V shed 4 bases, J shed 0 bases, and the junction held 8 bases outside the gene matches. The CDR3 spans 17 residues. CDR3 in amino acids: CATSIPDRVNSNQPQHF. The CDR3 DNA follows: TGTGCCACCAGCATACCGGACAGGGTTAATAGCAATCAGCCCCAGCATTTT.

This clone was seen only once. The chain links TRBV7-9 to TRBJ1-6, with D unclear. The CDR3 contains 13 residues. V was pared by 1 base and J by 8 bases, with 6 bases between. Germline assignment: CDR1 SEHNR and CDR2 FQNEAQ (reference sequence). This chain's CDR3 is CASSLGLDSPLHF. The CDR3 nucleotides are TGTGCCAGCAGCTTAGGTCTTGATTCACCCCTCCACTTT.

The chain joins TRBV7-9 to TRBJ1-2, with D possibly being TRBD1 (5 bases). CDR3 length: 12 amino acids. Trimming took off 5 bases at V and 11 bases at J, with 15 bases between the two ends. Germline V gene lookup returns CDR1 SEHNR and CDR2 FQNEAQ (reference sequence). The CDR3 DNA reads TGTGCCAGCAGCCCCCGGGGGGGTCGGTACACCTTC. Amino acids: CASSPRGGRYTF.

This chain links TRBV20-1 with TRBJ2-1; 8 bases line up with TRBD1. From germline, CDR1 is DFQATT and CDR2 SNEGSKA (reference sequence). The CDR3 totals 13 residues. V lost 3 bases and J lost 6; bases outside the gene matches: 4. As DNA, the CDR3 is TGCAGTGCTAGTCGGCAGGGGGCCAATGAGCAGTTCTTC. Encoded protein: CSASRQGANEQFF.

The chain uses TRBV30 and TRBJ1-2; weak D call: TRBD1 (6 bases). Germline V gene data show CDR1 as GTSNPN and CDR2 as SVGIG (reference sequence). Trimming took off 2 bases at V and 6 bases at J, with 16 bases between the two ends. CDR3 length: 14 amino acids. CDR3 loop: CAWSFLGAVDGYTF. The DNA of the CDR3 is TGTGCCTGGAGTTTTCTGGGGGCAGTCGATGGCTACACCTTC. The full variable domain, with the rest looked up from reference TRBV30 and TRBJ1-2, is SQTIHQWPATLVQPVGSPLSLECTVEGTSNPNLYWYRQAAGRGLQLLFYSVGIGQISSEVPQNLSASRPQDRQFILSSKKLLLSDSGFYLCAWSFLGAVDGYTFGSGTRLTVV.